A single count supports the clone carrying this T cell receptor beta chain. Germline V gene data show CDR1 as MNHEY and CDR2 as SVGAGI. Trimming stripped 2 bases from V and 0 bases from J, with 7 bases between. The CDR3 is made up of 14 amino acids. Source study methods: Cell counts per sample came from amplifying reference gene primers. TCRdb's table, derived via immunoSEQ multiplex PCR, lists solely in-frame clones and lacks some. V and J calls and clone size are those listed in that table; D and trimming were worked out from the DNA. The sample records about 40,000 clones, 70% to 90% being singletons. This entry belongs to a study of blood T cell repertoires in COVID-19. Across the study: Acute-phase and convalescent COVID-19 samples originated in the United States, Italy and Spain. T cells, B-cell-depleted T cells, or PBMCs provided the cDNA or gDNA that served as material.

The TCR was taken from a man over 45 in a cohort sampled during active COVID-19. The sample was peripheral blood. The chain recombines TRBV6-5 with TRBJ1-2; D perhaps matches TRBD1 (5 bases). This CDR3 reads CASSYGGTNYGYTF. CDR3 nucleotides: TGTGCCAGCAGTTACGGGGGGACTAACTATGGCTACACCTTC.